The clone carrying this TCR beta chain appeared many times. The sample originates from a study of T cell repertoires in cytomegalovirus infection. Study in general: Based on public TCR beta signatures, there were indications of CMV infection and of a matching HLA type.

TCRdb redid the calling of the reads with MiXCR, one entry per CDR3 protein. The table has fewer than 550,000 distinct CDR3 sequences, about 33% seen once; the top ten hold approximately 13%. The CDR3 has 11 residues. Trimming left V 4 bases short and J 6 bases short, with 1 base between. CDR1 and CDR2 from the germline V gene are MNHNY and SVGAGI (reference sequence). This receptor was identified in a human donor in good health (CMV status not recorded). Some clones in this sample may be carry-over from other donors' samples. Sequenced input: PBMCs. V is TRBV6-6 and J is TRBJ2-6; D ambiguous. CDR3 residues: CASSSANVLTF. The CDR3 DNA reads as TGTGCCAGCAGTTCGGCCAACGTCCTGACTTTC.